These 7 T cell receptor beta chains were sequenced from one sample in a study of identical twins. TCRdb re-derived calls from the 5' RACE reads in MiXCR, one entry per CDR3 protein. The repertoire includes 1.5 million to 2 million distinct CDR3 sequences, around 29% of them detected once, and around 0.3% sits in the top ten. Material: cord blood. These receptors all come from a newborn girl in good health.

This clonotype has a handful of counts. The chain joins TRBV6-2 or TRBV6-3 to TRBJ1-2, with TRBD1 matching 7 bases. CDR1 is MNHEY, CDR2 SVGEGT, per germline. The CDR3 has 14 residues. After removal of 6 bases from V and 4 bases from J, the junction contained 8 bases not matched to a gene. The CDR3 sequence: CASRTDRTSYGYTF. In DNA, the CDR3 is TGTGCCAGCAGGACGGACAGGACCTCCTATGGCTACACCTTC.

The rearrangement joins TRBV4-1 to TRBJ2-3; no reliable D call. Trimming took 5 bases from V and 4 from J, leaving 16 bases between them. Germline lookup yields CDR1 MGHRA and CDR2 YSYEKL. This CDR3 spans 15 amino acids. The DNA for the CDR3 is TGCGCCAGCAGCATAGTGCCCGACTGGCCAGATACGCAGTATTTT. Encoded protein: CASSIVPDWPDTQYF.

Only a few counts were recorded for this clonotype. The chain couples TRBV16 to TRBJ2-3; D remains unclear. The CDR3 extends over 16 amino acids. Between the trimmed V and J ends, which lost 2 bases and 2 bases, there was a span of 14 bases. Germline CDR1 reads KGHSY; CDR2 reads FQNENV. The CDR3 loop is CASSQETPKYTDTQYF. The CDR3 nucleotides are TGTGCCAGCAGCCAAGAAACACCCAAATACACAGATACGCAGTATTTT.

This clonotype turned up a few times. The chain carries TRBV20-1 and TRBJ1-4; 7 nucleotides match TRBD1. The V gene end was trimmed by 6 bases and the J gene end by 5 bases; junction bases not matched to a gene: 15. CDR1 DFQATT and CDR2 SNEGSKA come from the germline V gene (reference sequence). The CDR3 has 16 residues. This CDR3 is CSARQGGISLNEKLFF. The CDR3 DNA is TGCAGTGCCCGACAGGGCGGAATCTCCCTAAATGAAAAACTGTTTTTT.

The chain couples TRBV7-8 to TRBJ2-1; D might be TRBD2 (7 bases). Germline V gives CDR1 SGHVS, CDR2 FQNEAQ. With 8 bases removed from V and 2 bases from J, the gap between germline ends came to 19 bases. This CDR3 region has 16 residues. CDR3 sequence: CASSGRWGGPYNEQFF. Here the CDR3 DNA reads TGTGCCAGCTCAGGGAGATGGGGGGGGCCCTACAATGAGCAGTTCTTC.

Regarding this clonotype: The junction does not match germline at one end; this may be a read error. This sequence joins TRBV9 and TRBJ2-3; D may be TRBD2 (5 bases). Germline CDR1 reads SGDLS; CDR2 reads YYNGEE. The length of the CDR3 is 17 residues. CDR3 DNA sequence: TGTGCCAGTAGCGTGTGGGTCAATGTCCTAGGCACAGATACGCAGTATTTT. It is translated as CASSVWVNVLGTDTQYF.

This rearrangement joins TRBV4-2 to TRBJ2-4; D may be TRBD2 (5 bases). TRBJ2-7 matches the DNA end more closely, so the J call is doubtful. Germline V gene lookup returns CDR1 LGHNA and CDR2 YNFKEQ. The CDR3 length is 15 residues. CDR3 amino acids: CASSQDGLEGYEQYF. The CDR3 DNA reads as TGTGCCAGCAGCCAAGATGGCCTAGAGGGCTACGAGCAGTACTTC.